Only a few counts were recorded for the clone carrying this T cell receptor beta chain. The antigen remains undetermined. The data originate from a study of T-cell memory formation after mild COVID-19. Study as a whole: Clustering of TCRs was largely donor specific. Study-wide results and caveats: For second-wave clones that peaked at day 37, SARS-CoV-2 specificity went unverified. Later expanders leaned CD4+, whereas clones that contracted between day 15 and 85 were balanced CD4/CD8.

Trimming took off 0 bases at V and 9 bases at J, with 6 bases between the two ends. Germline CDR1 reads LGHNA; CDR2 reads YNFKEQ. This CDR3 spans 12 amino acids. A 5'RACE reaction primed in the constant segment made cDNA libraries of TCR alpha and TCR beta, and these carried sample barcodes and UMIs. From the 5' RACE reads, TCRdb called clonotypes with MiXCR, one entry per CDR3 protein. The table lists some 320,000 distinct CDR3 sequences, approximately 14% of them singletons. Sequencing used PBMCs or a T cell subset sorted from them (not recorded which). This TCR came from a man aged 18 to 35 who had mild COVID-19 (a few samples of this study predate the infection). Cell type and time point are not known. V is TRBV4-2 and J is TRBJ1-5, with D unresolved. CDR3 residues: CASSQEGRPQHF. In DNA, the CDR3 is TGTGCCAGCAGCCAAGAAGGGCGGCCCCAGCATTTT.